This T cell receptor beta chain was sequenced during a study of OX40 agonist ivuxolimab in advanced cancers. Across the study: Ivuxolimab was administered intravenously to patients at 0.01 to 10 mg/kg every 2 weeks. Patients enrolled in dose escalation were diagnosed with hepatocellular carcinoma, melanoma, renal cell or head and neck cancer. Overall study findings and caveats: The antigens recognized by the expanded peripheral T cells, that is their antigen specificity, were not determined. CD4+ and CD8+ blood T cells expanded clonally by week 6 at 0.1 to 3.0 mg/kg.

The CDR3 consists of 15 residues. Losses at the gene ends were 5 bases for V and 3 bases for J; bases not matched to a gene: 5. Germline V gene lookup returns CDR1 MRHNA and CDR2 SNTAGT. In its sample, this clone was seen a few times. Its specificity is unknown. Here immunoSEQ multiplex PCR was the method, and the copy in TCRdb shows in-frame clones only, minus some. The profile covers 150,000 to 180,000 clones, with approximately 94% appearing a single time and about 0.3% taken by the ten largest. This chain links TRBV6-4 with TRBJ1-5; 9 bases are shared with TRBD1. This material consisted of CD4+ or CD8+ T cells sorted from blood, taken in a trial of the OX40 agonist ivuxolimab. The clonotype originates from an adult with an advanced solid tumor such as melanoma, head and neck, liver or kidney cancer. DNA for the CDR3: TGTGCCAGCAGTCCCGGGACAGGGAACAATCAGCCCCAGCATTTT. Its protein is CASSPGTGNNQPQHF.